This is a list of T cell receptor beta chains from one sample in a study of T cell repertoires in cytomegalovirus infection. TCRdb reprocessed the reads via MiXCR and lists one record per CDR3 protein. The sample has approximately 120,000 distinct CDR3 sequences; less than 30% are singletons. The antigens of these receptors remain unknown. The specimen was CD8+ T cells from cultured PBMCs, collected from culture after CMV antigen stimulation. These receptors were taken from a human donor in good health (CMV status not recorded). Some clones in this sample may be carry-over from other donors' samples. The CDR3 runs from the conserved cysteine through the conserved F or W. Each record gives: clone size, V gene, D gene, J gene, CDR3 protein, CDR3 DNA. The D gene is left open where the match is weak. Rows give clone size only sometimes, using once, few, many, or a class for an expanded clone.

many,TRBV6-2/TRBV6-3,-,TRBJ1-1,CASNSGKDTEAFF,TGTGCCAGCAACTCAGGGAAAGACACTGAAGCTTTCTTT
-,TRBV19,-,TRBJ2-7,CASSTSGSYEQYF,TGTGCCAGTAGTACCTCGGGGAGTTACGAGCAGTACTTC
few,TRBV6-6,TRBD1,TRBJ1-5,CASSYRDREFKWNQPQHF,TGTGCCAGCAGTTATCGGGACAGGGAGTTTAAATGGAATCAGCCCCAGCATTTT
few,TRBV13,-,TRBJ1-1,CASSLVGTNTEAFF,TGTGCCAGCAGCTTAGTAGGGACCAACACTGAAGCTTTCTTT
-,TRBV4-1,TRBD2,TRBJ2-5,CASSPSGGAETQYF,TGCGCCAGCAGCCCTAGCGGGGGGGCCGAGACCCAGTACTTC
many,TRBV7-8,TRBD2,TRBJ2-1,CASSLAGTSYNEQFF,TGTGCCAGCAGCTTAGCGGGGACTAGTTATAATGAGCAGTTCTTC
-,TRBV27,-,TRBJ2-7,CASMGGASHYEQYF,TGTGCCAGCATGGGGGGGGCCTCTCACTACGAGCAGTACTTC
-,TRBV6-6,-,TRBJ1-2,CASSYKGENYGYTF,TGTGCCAGCAGTTACAAAGGGGAAAACTATGGCTACACCTTC
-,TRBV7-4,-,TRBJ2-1,CASSPSYEQFF,TGTGCCAGCAGCCCCTCCTATGAGCAGTTCTTC
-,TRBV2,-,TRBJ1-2,CASSEERASDYGYTF,TGTGCCAGCAGTGAAGAGAGGGCTTCTGACTATGGCTACACCTTC
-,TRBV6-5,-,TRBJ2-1,CASSLKGGFSYNEQFF,TGTGCCAGCAGTCTCAAGGGGGGGTTCTCCTACAATGAGCAGTTCTTC
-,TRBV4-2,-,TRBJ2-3,CASTPVGDSTDTQYF,TGTGCCAGCACCCCGGTGGGGGATAGCACAGATACGCAGTATTTT
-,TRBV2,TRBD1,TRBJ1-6,CASSGQGYSPLHF,TGTGCCAGCAGTGGACAGGGATATTCACCCCTCCACTTT
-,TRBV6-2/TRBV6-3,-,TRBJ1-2,CASRDWNYGYTF,TGTGCCAGCAGGGATTGGAACTATGGCTACACCTTC